The 5 T cell receptor beta chains presented below share a single source sample, sequenced in a study of blood T cells in healthy people across ages. A sample-barcoded 5' primer and a J-beta primer mix were used in a second PCR of roughly 7 to 11 cycles. TCRdb re-called the 5' RACE reads through MiXCR, storing one row per CDR3 protein. This table has 850,000 to 950,000 distinct CDR3 sequences, 29% appearing once. Sequencing was performed on blood. The receptors were gathered from a woman of 80 years or more in good health.

This clonotype was seen ten or more times. The rearrangement links TRBV9 to TRBJ2-3, with 8 bases aligning to TRBD2. This CDR3 is built from 14 residues. With V trimmed by 3 bases and J by 2 bases, 2 bases remained unmatched. Per the germline V gene, CDR1 is SGDLS and CDR2 is YYNGEE. CDR3 coding DNA: TGTGCCAGCAGCGCTAGCGGGTTCACAGATACGCAGTATTTT. Protein sequence: CASSASGFTDTQYF.

This clonotype was seen many times. The genes are TRBV20-1 and TRBJ2-5, with 7 bases fitting TRBD1. The CDR3 spans 17 residues. The germline gives CDR1 DFQATT, CDR2 SNEGSKA (reference sequence). Trimming removed 6 bases from V and 1 base from J; junction bases left unmatched: 17. CDR3 in DNA: TGCAGTGCGAAGAGGTCAACAGGGGTGTGGGGCCAAGAGACCCAGTACTTC. Residues: CSAKRSTGVWGQETQYF.

This clonotype was recorded at least ten times. The chain is built from TRBV6-5 and TRBJ1-1; D possibly corresponds to TRBD1 (6 bases). Germline V CDR1 and CDR2: MNHEY, SVGAGI. Trimming took 2 bases from V and 1 from J, leaving 14 bases between them. The CDR3 loop spans 16 amino acids. This CDR3 is CASSYNPGTSNTEAFF. The CDR3 nucleotides read TGTGCCAGCAGTTACAACCCCGGGACATCGAACACTGAAGCTTTCTTT.

J is TRBJ1-4 and V is TRBV7-2; D may be TRBD1 (6 bases). The V end lost 5 bases, the J end lost 8 bases, and 18 bases lay between the germline ends. Germline V gene lookup returns CDR1 SGHTA and CDR2 FQGNSA. The CDR3 extends over 15 amino acids. The CDR3 nucleotides are TGTGCCAGCAGCCCGCGGGGGGCGCGGGTCGAAAAACTGTTTTTT. Its translation: CASSPRGARVEKLFF.

This clonotype appeared many times. V gene TRBV29-1 combines with J gene TRBJ1-2, with 10 bases fitting TRBD1. V trimming: 5 bases; J trimming: 8 bases; junction bases outside the gene matches: 5. The germline CDR1 and CDR2 sequences are SQVTM and ANQGSEA. The CDR3 length is 12 residues. The CDR3 protein is CSVRQGAGGYTF. The CDR3 region has the DNA TGCAGCGTTAGACAGGGGGCAGGGGGCTACACCTTC.